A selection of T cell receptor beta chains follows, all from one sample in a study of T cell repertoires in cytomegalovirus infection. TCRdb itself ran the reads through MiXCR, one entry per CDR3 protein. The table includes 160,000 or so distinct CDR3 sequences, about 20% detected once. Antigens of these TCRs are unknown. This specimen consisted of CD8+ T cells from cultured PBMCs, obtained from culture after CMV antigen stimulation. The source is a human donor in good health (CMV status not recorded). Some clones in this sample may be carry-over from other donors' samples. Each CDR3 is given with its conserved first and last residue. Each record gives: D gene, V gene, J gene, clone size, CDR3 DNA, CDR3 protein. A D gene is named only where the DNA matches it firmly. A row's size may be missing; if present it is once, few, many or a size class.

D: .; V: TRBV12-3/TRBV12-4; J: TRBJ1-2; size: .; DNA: TGTGCCACTAAAGGGGAATCCGGCTACACCTTC; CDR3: CATKGESGYTF
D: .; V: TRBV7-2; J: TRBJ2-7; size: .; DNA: TGTGCCAGCAGACCAACCCTGGCTAACCCCTACGAGCAGTACTTC; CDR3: CASRPTLANPYEQYF
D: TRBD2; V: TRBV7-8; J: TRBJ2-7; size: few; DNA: TGTGCCAGCAGCTTAGCTTCCGGGACTAGCGGAGCTGAGGAGCAGTACTTC; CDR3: CASSLASGTSGAEEQYF
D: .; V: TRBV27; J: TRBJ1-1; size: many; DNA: TGTGCCAGCAGTTTATCCCAGCACACCAGAATGAACACTGAAGCTTTCTTT; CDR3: CASSLSQHTRMNTEAFF
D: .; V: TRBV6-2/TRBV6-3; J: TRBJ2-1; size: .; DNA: TGTGCCAGCAGTTCAACAGGTTGGAGTGTGGAGCAGTTCTTC; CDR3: CASSSTGWSVEQFF
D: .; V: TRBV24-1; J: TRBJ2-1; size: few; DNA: TGTGCCACCAGAGGACCTCCGAGTGAGAGCAATGAGCAGTTCTTC; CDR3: CATRGPPSESNEQFF
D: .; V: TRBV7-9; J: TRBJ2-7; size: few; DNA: TGTGCCAGCAGCGAGGGGACGTTGACGTGGGGCGAGCAGTACTTC; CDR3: CASSEGTLTWGEQYF
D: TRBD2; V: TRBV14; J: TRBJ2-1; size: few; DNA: TGTGCCAGCAGCCAAGATCCCCGAACTAGCGGGAGCTCCTACAATGAGCAGTTCTTC; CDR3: CASSQDPRTSGSSYNEQFF
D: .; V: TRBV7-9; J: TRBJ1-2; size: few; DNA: TGTGCCAGCAGCTTACCCCCTAACTATGGCTACACCTTC; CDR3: CASSLPPNYGYTF
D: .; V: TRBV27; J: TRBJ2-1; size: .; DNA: TGTGCCAGCAGCGGGCCGAGCTCCTACAATGAGCAGTTCTTC; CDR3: CASSGPSSYNEQFF
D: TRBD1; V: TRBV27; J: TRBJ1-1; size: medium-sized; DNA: TGTGCCAGCAGTTCTCCGGGACAGGGGAAGACTGAAGCTTTCTTT; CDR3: CASSSPGQGKTEAFF
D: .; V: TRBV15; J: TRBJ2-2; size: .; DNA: TGTGCCACCAGCAGATACAGGGAGAACACCGGGGAGCTGTTTTTT; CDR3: CATSRYRENTGELFF
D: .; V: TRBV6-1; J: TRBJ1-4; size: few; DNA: TGTGCCAGCAGTTCAGACCCTGAAGGGAGTGAAAAACTGTTTTTT; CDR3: CASSSDPEGSEKLFF
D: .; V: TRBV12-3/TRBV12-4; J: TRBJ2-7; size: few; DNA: TGTGCCAGCACACTGGGGGGGGCTTACGAGCAGTACTTC; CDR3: CASTLGGAYEQYF
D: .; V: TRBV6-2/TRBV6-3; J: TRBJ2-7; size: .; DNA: TGTGCCAGCAGTTACTCCATGTCGTACGAGCAGTACTTC; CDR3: CASSYSMSYEQYF
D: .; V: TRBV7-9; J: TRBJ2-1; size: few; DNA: TGTGCCAGCAGCCTTAGGGACGGGACTTCCTACAATGAGCAGTTCTTC; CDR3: CASSLRDGTSYNEQFF
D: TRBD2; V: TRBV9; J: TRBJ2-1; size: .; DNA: TGTGCCAGCAGCGTAGAGATAGCCCTAGCGGGGGGAAATGAGCAGTTCTTC; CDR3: CASSVEIALAGGNEQFF
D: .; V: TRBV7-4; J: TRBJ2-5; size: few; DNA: TGTGCCAGCAGCTTGGGACTCAAAAGAGGGACCCAGTACTTC; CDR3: CASSLGLKRGTQYF
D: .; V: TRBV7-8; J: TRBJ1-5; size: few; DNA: TGTGCCAGCAGCTCTGAGACAGTCTATAGCAATCAGCCCCAGCATTTT; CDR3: CASSSETVYSNQPQHF
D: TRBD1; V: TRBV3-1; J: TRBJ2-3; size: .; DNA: TGTGCCACCAGCCGCGACAGGGGACCAGATACGCAGTATTTT; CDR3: CATSRDRGPDTQYF
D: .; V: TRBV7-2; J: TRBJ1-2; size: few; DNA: TGTGCCAGCAGCCCGTGGGGGGAGCGTAACTATGGCTACACCTTC; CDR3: CASSPWGERNYGYTF
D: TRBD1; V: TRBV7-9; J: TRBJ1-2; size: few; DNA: TGTGCCAGCAGCCCCACAGGGGTGATCTACTATGGCTACACCTTC; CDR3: CASSPTGVIYYGYTF
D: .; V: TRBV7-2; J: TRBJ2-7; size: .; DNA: TGTGCCAGCAGCTTCAGTCCAGGGTCCTACGAGCAGTACTTC; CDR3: CASSFSPGSYEQYF
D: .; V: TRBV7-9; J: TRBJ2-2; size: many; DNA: TGTGCCAGCACCCAGGGTACAGACCCGACCGGGGAGCTGTTTTTT; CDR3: CASTQGTDPTGELFF
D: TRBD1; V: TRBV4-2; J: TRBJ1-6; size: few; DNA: TGTGCCAGCAGCGGCCGAGGACAGGGGTCGGATTTTAATTCACCCCTCCACTTT; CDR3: CASSGRGQGSDFNSPLHF
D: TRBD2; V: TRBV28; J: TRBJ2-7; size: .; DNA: TGTGCCAGCAGTAGCACCAGCGGGGGCGCTTCCTACGAGCAGTACTTC; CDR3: CASSSTSGGASYEQYF
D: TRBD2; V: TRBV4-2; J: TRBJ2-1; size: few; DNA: TGTGCCAGCAGCCAAGATAGTGCGGGAGCGGGGGCTTACAATGAGCAGTTCTTC; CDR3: CASSQDSAGAGAYNEQFF
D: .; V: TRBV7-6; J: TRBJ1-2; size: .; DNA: TGTGCCAGCAGCTCAAACGGGGCTCTCTATGGCTACACCTTC; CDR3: CASSSNGALYGYTF
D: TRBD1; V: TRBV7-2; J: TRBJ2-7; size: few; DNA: TGTGCCAGCAGCTGGAGAGGGACAGGCTTACTCTACGAGCAGTACTTC; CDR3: CASSWRGTGLLYEQYF
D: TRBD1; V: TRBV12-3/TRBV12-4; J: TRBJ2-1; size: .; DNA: TGTGCCAGCAGACTGACAGGGGGCCTTGTGAGGGAGCAGTTCTTC; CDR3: CASRLTGGLVREQFF
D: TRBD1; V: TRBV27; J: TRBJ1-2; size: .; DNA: TGTGCCAGCAGTTCCTTACAGGGGATCTATGGCTACACCTTC; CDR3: CASSSLQGIYGYTF
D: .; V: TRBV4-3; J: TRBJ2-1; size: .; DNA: TGCGCCAGCAGCCCGACCGGGGAGACATACAATGAGCAGTTCTTC; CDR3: CASSPTGETYNEQFF
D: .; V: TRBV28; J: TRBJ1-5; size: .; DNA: TGTGCCAGCAGTCCGCGGACAGTTCGCAATCAGCCCCAGCATTTT; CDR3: CASSPRTVRNQPQHF
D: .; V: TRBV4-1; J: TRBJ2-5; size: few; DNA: TGCGCCAGCAGCCAAGAATCCAGGAAAGAGACCCAGTACTTC; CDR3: CASSQESRKETQYF
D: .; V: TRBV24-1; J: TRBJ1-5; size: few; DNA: TGTGCCACCAGAGACGGGTTAAGGACAACCTCAGAGGACAATCAGCCCCAGCATTTT; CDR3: CATRDGLRTTSEDNQPQHF
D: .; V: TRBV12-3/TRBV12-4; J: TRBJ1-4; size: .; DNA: TGTGCCAGCAGTTTAATAGGGCTTAATGAAAAACTGTTTTTT; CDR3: CASSLIGLNEKLFF
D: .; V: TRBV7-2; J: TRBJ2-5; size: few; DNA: TGTGCCAGCAGCTTAGAAGGGCTAGCTCAAGAGACCCAGTACTTC; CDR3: CASSLEGLAQETQYF
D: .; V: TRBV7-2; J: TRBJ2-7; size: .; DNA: TGTGCCAGCAGCCCTCCGAACAGGCGAACCTACGAGCAGTACTTC; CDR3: CASSPPNRRTYEQYF
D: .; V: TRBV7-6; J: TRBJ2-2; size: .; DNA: TGTGCCAGCAGCTTAGCGAAGACAGCGAACACCGGGGAGCTGTTTTTT; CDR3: CASSLAKTANTGELFF
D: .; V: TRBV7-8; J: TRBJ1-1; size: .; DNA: TGTGCCAGCAGCTACCCGGACGGGAAGGTAACTGAAGCTTTCTTT; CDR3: CASSYPDGKVTEAFF
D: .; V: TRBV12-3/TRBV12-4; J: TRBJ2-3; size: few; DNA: TGTGCCAGCAGTAGCCCTGACAGTCCTAGCACAGATACGCAGTATTTT; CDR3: CASSSPDSPSTDTQYF
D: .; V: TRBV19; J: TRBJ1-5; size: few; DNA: TGTGCCAGTAGTATGGGCGGACTAAGCAATCAGCCCCAGCATTTT; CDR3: CASSMGGLSNQPQHF
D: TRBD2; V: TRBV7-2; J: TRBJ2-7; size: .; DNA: TGTGCCAGCAGCTTAGGACTAGCGGGGGTCTTCTCCTACGAGCAGTACTTC; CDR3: CASSLGLAGVFSYEQYF
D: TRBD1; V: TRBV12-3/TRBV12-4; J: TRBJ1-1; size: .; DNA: TGTGCCAACATCAGGACAGGGGAAGTGGAAGCTTTCTTT; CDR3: CANIRTGEVEAFF
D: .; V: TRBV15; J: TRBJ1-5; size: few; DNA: TGTGCCACCAGCCTGGACATGGGCAATCAGCCCCAGCATTTT; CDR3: CATSLDMGNQPQHF
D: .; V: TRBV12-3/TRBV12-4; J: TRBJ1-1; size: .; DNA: TGTGCCAGCAGACTCTATTTAAACGGAGAAGCTTTCTTT; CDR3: CASRLYLNGEAFF
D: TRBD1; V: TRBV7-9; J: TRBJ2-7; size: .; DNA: TGTGCCAGCAGCTGGAGGGACAGGAACGAGCAGTACTTC; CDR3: CASSWRDRNEQYF
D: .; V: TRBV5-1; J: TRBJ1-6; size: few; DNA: TGCGCCAGCACCGATGGACAGCAACTAAATTCACCCCTCCACTTT; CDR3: CASTDGQQLNSPLHF
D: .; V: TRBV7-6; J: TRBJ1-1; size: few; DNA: TGTGCCAGCAGCTTAGACCCCCCGCAGGGTTTGACCACTGAAGCTTTCTTT; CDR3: CASSLDPPQGLTTEAFF
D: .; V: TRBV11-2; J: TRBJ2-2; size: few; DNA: TGTGCCAGCAGCTTAAGGGGCGCATCCGGGGAGCTGTTTTTT; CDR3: CASSLRGASGELFF
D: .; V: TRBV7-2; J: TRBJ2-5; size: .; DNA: TGTGCCAGCAGCTTAGGTGGTTCTCAAGAGACCCAGTACTTC; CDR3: CASSLGGSQETQYF
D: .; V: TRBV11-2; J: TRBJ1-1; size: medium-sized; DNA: TGTGCCAGCAGCTTCTCGGGCCAAGGGACTGAAGCTTTCTTT; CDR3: CASSFSGQGTEAFF